This entry features one T cell receptor (beta chain) sequence. The record originates from a study of blood T cell repertoires in COVID-19. As for the study in general: Samples representing acute and convalescent COVID-19 were sourced from the United States, Italy and Spain. Nucleic acid was either cDNA or gDNA, and it came from T cells, B-cell-depleted T cells, or PBMCs.

Authors' methods: Reference gene primer amplification gave nucleated cell count estimates. Method: immunoSEQ multiplex PCR; TCRdb's copy keeps in-frame clones and lacks some. That table gives V, J and clone size, and the DNA gave D and trimming. The sample shows roughly 100,000 clones, 84% of them seen only once. V lost 0 bases, J lost 4 bases, and 8 bases lay in between. CDR1 is SGHRS, CDR2 YFSETQ, per germline. The CDR3 runs to 14 residues. Sequences were obtained from peripheral blood. This receptor was obtained from a human donor in a cohort sampled during active or convalescent COVID-19. V and J are TRBV5-1 and TRBJ1-5, with D unresolved. CDR3 in DNA: TGCGCCAGCAGCTTGGCGGGTGGGAATCAGCCCCAGCATTTT. This gives the protein CASSLAGGNQPQHF.